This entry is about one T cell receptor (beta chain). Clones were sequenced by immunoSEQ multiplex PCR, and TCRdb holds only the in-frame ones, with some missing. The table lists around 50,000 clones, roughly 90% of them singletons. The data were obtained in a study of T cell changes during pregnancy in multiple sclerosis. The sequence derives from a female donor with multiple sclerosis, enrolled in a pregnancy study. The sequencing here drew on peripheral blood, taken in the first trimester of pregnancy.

Here the CDR3 reads CAWSGTASSYNSPLHF. CDR3 DNA sequence: TGTGCCTGGAGCGGGACAGCGAGCTCCTATAATTCACCCCTCCACTTT. The gene calls are TRBV30 and TRBJ1-6; TRBD1 aligns across 7 bases. Germline loops: CDR1 GTSNPN, CDR2 SVGIG (reference sequence). CDR3 length: 16 residues. J gave up 0 bases and V 3 bases, and 5 bases lay outside the gene matches.